This TCR beta chain was sequenced in a study of lymphopenia after photon versus proton radiotherapy (dated by TCRdb to between 2018 and 2020). About the full investigation: Photon and proton radiation therapy were compared by the study for their immunological effects in patients with gastrointestinal tumors who developed high-grade lymphopenia. The cohort included over 15 patients with gastrointestinal tumors who developed lymphopenia after receiving either photon or proton therapy. The study aimed to characterize how the two radiation modalities differ in their impact on the immune system. The paper as a whole reports these results and caveats: After the lymphocyte count nadir, oligoclonal expansion, especially of CD8+ Temra cells, was observed in photon-treated repertoires, and the drop in diversity was driven by this expansion. Across the cohort, among patients who died, a greater drop in TCR diversity after the nadir was inversely correlated with overall survival time. Proton-treated patients stayed relatively stable during treatment, while photon-treated patients lost naive T cells and TCR diversity and gained effector/memory populations. The survival association was assessed only in patients who died, and better survival with proton therapy was presented by the authors as a possibility rather than a demonstrated result.

Libraries were constructed by the immunoSEQ multiplex PCR assay. T cell repertoires were profiled with deep sequencing of rearranged TCR beta loci together with multiparametric flow cytometry. In TCRdb, the immuneACCESS table is reduced to in-frame sequences with V and J assigned. These tables do not hold every clone; where another copy was compared, an unresolved V gene accounts for under half, and the others remain unexplained. This sample comprises thousands of clones, nearly 90% of them detected only once. Together, the top ten hold roughly 17% of the sample. A word on this clone: This clone's antigen is unknown. Per-base qualities were not stored, and no clone one base away is much larger.

For CDR1 and CDR2, the germline V gene lists MNHEY and SVGAGI. From the cysteine through the phenylalanine, the CDR3 covers 15 amino acids. The read is trimmed to its CDR3 DNA, 45 bases read in frame from base 1. Trimming accounts for 8 bases at V and 9 bases at J, while the number of junction bases matched to no gene is 11. The clonotype was recovered from a man in his 60s with cholangiocarcinoma. The chain is encoded by TRBV6-5 joined to TRBJ2-2; 11 central nucleotides agree with TRBD2. The sequenced sample was peripheral blood, obtained from a patient treated with photon-based radiotherapy. The CDR3 sequence is CASGSSGGPHRELFF. The DNA sequence is as follows: TGTGCCAGCGGCTCTAGCGGGGGGCCCCACCGGGAGCTGTTTTTT.